The next 6 T cell receptor beta chains were all read from a single sample in a study of T-cell reconstitution after alpha-beta-depleted transplantation in children. Unique molecular identifiers featured in how the TCRbeta library was prepared. TCRdb passed the PCR reads through MiXCR, listing each CDR3 protein once. The sample contains just under 550,000 distinct CDR3 sequences, around 20% of which appear only once. The sample here was PBMCs from the stem cell graft donor, taken from the stem cell graft. These receptors were taken from a human donor who donated a stem cell graft to a child with acute lymphoblastic leukemia.

This clonotype was seen a handful of times. The J gene is TRBJ2-1, the V gene TRBV20-1; 8 nucleotides match TRBD2. The CDR3 extends over 15 amino acids. CDR1 and CDR2 (germline): DFQATT, SNEGSKA (reference sequence). The V segment lost 5 bases and the J segment 8 bases; nucleotides outside the gene matches: 14. CDR3 sequence: CSAALAGWVSHEQFF. In DNA form, the CDR3 reads TGCAGTGCTGCTTTAGCGGGATGGGTCAGTCATGAGCAGTTCTTC.

This clonotype was found a few times. V gene TRBV18 combines with J gene TRBJ2-5; perhaps TRBD2 as D (5 bases). The CDR3 is made up of 13 amino acids. The ends were cut back, 0 bases at V and 5 bases at J, with 7 bases in the middle. The germline gives CDR1 KGHSH, CDR2 LQKENI. Here the CDR3 DNA reads TGTGCCAGCTCACCACCGTGGGAGGAGACCCAGTACTTC. This encodes CASSPPWEETQYF.

CDR3 residues: CASSHGTVDYEQYF. The CDR3 region has the DNA TGTGCCAGCTCACACGGGACGGTTGATTACGAGCAGTACTTC. The chain has TRBV18 and TRBJ2-7; D possibly matches TRBD1 or TRBD2 (5 bases each). The germline V and J ends were trimmed by 4 bases and 4 bases, with 14 bases remaining between them. Germline CDR1 KGHSH, CDR2 LQKENI. CDR3 length equals 14 residues.

The V gene is TRBV6-5, the J gene TRBJ2-7, with D possibly matching TRBD1 (5 bases). Trimming took 0 bases from V and 3 from J, leaving 9 bases between them. Germline CDR1 is MNHEY and CDR2 is SVGAGI. The CDR3 covers 14 residues. Here the CDR3 reads CASSYSGAFYEQYF. CDR3 DNA sequence: TGTGCCAGCAGTTACTCAGGGGCCTTCTACGAGCAGTACTTC.

This clonotype was observed a handful of times. The chain has TRBV5-1 and TRBJ1-4, with 8 nucleotides matching TRBD1. Germline-derived CDR1 and CDR2 are SGHRS and YFSETQ. V trimming: 7 bases; J trimming: 8 bases; junction bases outside the gene matches: 10. The CDR3 loop spans 14 amino acids. The CDR3 is CASSRPGQEEKLFF. CDR3 in DNA: TGCGCCAGCTCCAGGCCGGGACAGGAGGAAAAACTGTTTTTT.

This chain uses TRBV29-1 with TRBJ2-3; 8 bases line up with TRBD2. Germline CDR1 reads SQVTM; CDR2 reads ANQGSEA. The V segment lost 7 bases and the J segment 1 base; nucleotides outside the gene matches: 7. The CDR3 consists of 14 residues. The CDR3 spells CSARGGFGTDTQYF. CDR3 in DNA: TGCAGCGCCCGGGGGGGCTTCGGCACAGATACGCAGTATTTT.